The rows below give T cell receptor beta chains drawn from one sample of a study of blood T cells in healthy people across ages. TCRdb itself ran the 5' RACE reads through MiXCR, one entry per CDR3 protein. In the table there are 350,000 to 450,000 distinct CDR3 sequences, approximately 51% of which are singletons. Sequencing used blood. These receptors originate from a man between 60 and 75 years old in good health. The CDR3 runs from the conserved cysteine through the conserved F or W. D genes are given only for firm matches. Size is omitted from some rows. Given values are once, few, many or a class for expanded clones.

j_gene | d_gene | v_gene | abundance | CDR3nt | CDR3aa
TRBJ2-1 | TRBD1 | TRBV12-3/TRBV12-4 | - | TGTGCCAGCAGTTCCAGGGGGCGAGGCAATGAGCAGTTCTTC | CASSSRGRGNEQFF
TRBJ2-1 | TRBD1 | TRBV5-6 | few | TGTGCCAGCAGCTTGGGGGGACAGGGTTACAATGAGCAGTTCTTC | CASSLGGQGYNEQFF
TRBJ1-2 | TRBD1 | TRBV27 | many | TGTGCCAGCAGTTCTTTGGGGACAGCCTATGGCTACACCTTC | CASSSLGTAYGYTF
TRBJ2-4 | TRBD1 | TRBV14 | - | TGTGCCAGCAGCCAAGGTGGGGGTTTGTGGACAGGGATGTATGAGCAGTACTTC | CASSQGGGLWTGMYEQYF
TRBJ2-1 | TRBD2 | TRBV4-3 | - | TGCGCCAGCAGCCAGGGGGGGGACGCCGTACATGAGCAGTTCTTC | CASSQGGDAVHEQFF
TRBJ2-7 | TRBD1 | TRBV7-2 | - | TGTGCCAGCAGACGGACAGGGGGCACCTCATCCTACGAGCAGTACTTC | CASRRTGGTSSYEQYF
TRBJ2-4 | - | TRBV20-1 | many | TGCAGTGCTAACGGACAGACGGAAAACATTCAGTACTTC | CSANGQTENIQYF
TRBJ2-5 | - | TRBV25-1 | few | TGTGCCAGCAGTGAATTCAGGCAAGAGACCCAGTACTTC | CASSEFRQETQYF
TRBJ2-1 | - | TRBV24-1 | - | TGTGCCACCAGTGACCCTCGTACTACCAACAATGAGCAGTTCTTC | CATSDPRTTNNEQFF
TRBJ2-7 | TRBD1 | TRBV7-9 | few | TGTGCCAGCAGCTTAGTAGGGACAGGGCTCTACGAGCAGTACTTC | CASSLVGTGLYEQYF
TRBJ1-1 | TRBD1 | TRBV12-3/TRBV12-4 | - | TGTGCCAGCACCGCGGGACAGGCCACTGAAGCTTTCTTT | CASTAGQATEAFF
TRBJ2-7 | - | TRBV7-9 | - | TGTGCCAGCAGCTTAGTGGTCGAGCAGTACTTC | CASSLVVEQYF
TRBJ2-7 | TRBD1 | TRBV28 | - | TGTGCCAGCCAACGACAGGGGGACGAGCAGTACTTC | CASQRQGDEQYF
TRBJ2-1 | - | TRBV12-3/TRBV12-4 | - | TGTGCCAGCAGGGAGACTAACTCCTACAATGAGCAGTTCTTC | CASRETNSYNEQFF
TRBJ1-2 | TRBD1 | TRBV6-9 | - | TGTGCCAGCCCCGATACAGGGGCCCGAGCTAACTGTGGCTACACCTTC | CASPDTGARANCGYTF
TRBJ2-1 | - | TRBV20-1 | - | TGCAGTGCTAGGGTGTCGGGTGATGAGCAGTTCTTC | CSARVSGDEQFF
TRBJ2-1 | - | TRBV29-1 | - | TGCAGCGTCGAACAGGGTGTAGCCTACAATGAGCAGTTCTTC | CSVEQGVAYNEQFF
TRBJ2-3 | TRBD2 | TRBV15 | - | TGTGCCACCAGCAGAAAAACTAGCGCTGGCACAGATACGCAGTATTTT | CATSRKTSAGTDTQYF
TRBJ2-4 | TRBD1 | TRBV30 | - | TGTGCCTGGAGGTTAACCGGGACAGGGAGGACCAAAAACATTCAGTACTTC | CAWRLTGTGRTKNIQYF